The 13 T cell receptor beta chains below come from one sample, sequenced in a study of T cell responses to AZD1222 COVID-19 vaccine. Libraries were prepared by immunoSEQ multiplex PCR; TCRdb keeps only in-frame clonotypes and omits some of them. The profile covers 150,000 or so clones, with about 91% appearing a single time and about 1.5% taken by the ten largest. Material: peripheral blood, obtained 28 days after the second AZD1222 dose. The receptors derive from an adult who received the AZD1222 COVID-19 vaccine.

V gene TRBV11-2 combines with J gene TRBJ2-7; perhaps TRBD1 as D (6 bases). Trimming took 3 bases from V and 1 from J, leaving 7 bases between them. CDR3 length equals 13 residues. Germline values: CDR1 SGHAT, CDR2 FQNNGV. This chain's CDR3 is CASSFDRSYEQYF. In DNA, the CDR3 is TGTGCCAGCAGCTTCGACAGGTCCTACGAGCAGTACTTC.

V and J are TRBV5-1 and TRBJ2-5; TRBD1 matches at 7 bases. The CDR3 has 15 amino acids. After removal of 0 bases from V and 5 bases from J, the junction contained 7 bases not matched to a gene. CDR1 is SGHRS and CDR2 is YFSETQ in the germline V gene. The CDR3 loop reads CASSLAGQSRETQYF. The DNA of the CDR3 is TGCGCCAGCAGCTTGGCGGGACAGTCCCGGGAGACCCAGTACTTC.

The chain couples TRBV28 to TRBJ2-5; D is unclear. The germline CDR1 and CDR2 sequences are MDHEN and SYDVKM. Between the trimmed V and J ends, which lost 2 bases and 1 base, there was a span of 14 bases. The CDR3 is 16 amino acids. CDR3 residues: CASSLRVIQFQETQYF. The CDR3 region has the DNA TGTGCCAGCAGTTTAAGGGTAATACAGTTCCAAGAGACCCAGTACTTC.

For this clone: A junction end diverges from the germline sequence, so it may reflect a read error. The chain links TRBV19 to TRBJ1-2; 10 bases fit TRBD1. In germline, CDR1 is LNHDA, CDR2 SQIVND (reference sequence). The CDR3 sequence is 15 residues long. In DNA, the CDR3 is TGTGCCAGTAGTGTCGGACAGGGGGGGGTCTATGGCCACACCTTC. Protein product: CASSVGQGGVYGHTF.

The J gene is TRBJ2-7, the V gene TRBV6-6, with D perhaps matching TRBD2 (5 bases). From germline, CDR1 is MNHNY and CDR2 SVGAGI (reference sequence). There are 14 residues in the CDR3. V was clipped by 0 bases and J by 3 bases, with 9 bases between them. Written as DNA, the CDR3 is TGTGCCAGCAGTTACTCGGCGGGTTACTACGAGCAGTACTTC. The encoded protein is CASSYSAGYYEQYF.

The V gene is TRBV18, the J gene TRBJ2-7, with TRBD1 matching over 11 bases. This CDR3 comprises 18 residues. Germline loops: CDR1 KGHSH, CDR2 LQKENI. With V trimmed by 0 bases and J by 2 bases, 9 bases remained unmatched. In DNA, the CDR3 is TGTGCCAGCTCACCACCGGGACAGGGGGTGTCCCTCCCCTACGAGCAGTACTTC. Translating it yields CASSPPGQGVSLPYEQYF.

The chain carries TRBV20-1 and TRBJ1-6; maybe TRBD1 (5 bases). Trimming pared 7 bases from V and 14 bases from J, leaving 15 bases between. This CDR3 spans 11 amino acids. From germline, CDR1 is DFQATT and CDR2 SNEGSKA (reference sequence). In nucleotides, the CDR3 is TGCAGTGGGGGCCGGCCTGGGACCCTCCACTTT. This codes for CSGGRPGTLHF.

The chain joins TRBV18 to TRBJ2-3; TRBD1 is a possible D gene (5 bases). Germline loops: CDR1 KGHSH, CDR2 LQKENI. The CDR3 is 16 amino acids. Trimming took 4 bases from V and 2 from J, leaving 16 bases between them. The CDR3 sequence: CASSRQQQGPTDTQYF. The CDR3 DNA follows: TGTGCCAGCTCACGTCAGCAGCAGGGCCCCACAGATACGCAGTATTTT.

The J gene is TRBJ2-3, the V gene TRBV6-4; 9 bases fit TRBD2. The V segment lost 3 bases and the J segment 4 bases; nucleotides outside the gene matches: 8. CDR3 length: 16 amino acids. Germline V CDR1 and CDR2: MRHNA, SNTAGT. CDR3 amino acids: CASSEAGTSKADTQYF. Written as DNA, the CDR3 is TGTGCCAGCAGTGAGGCAGGGACTAGCAAGGCAGATACGCAGTATTTT.

The chain carries TRBV25-1 and TRBJ1-1; D might be TRBD1 (6 bases). From germline, CDR1 is MGHDK and CDR2 SYGVNS. The CDR3 extends over 13 amino acids. Trimming pared 8 bases from V and 5 bases from J, leaving 15 bases between. The CDR3 coding sequence is TGTGCCAGCCGACCGACAGGTGGGACTGAAGCTTTCTTT. This encodes CASRPTGGTEAFF.

The J gene is TRBJ1-1, the V gene TRBV5-6; 9 bases align to TRBD1. V shed 4 bases and J 11 bases; nucleotides not matched to a gene: 9. The CDR3 covers 13 residues. Germline values: CDR1 SGHDT, CDR2 YYEEEE. CDR3 region: CASSNVGDRAAFF. As DNA, the CDR3 is TGTGCCAGCAGCAACGTAGGGGACAGGGCGGCTTTCTTT.

V and J are TRBV19 and TRBJ2-7; D may be TRBD1 or TRBD2 (6 bases each). With 3 bases removed from V and 7 bases from J, the gap between germline ends came to 16 bases. This CDR3 spans 14 amino acids. In germline, CDR1 is LNHDA, CDR2 SQIVND (reference sequence). The CDR3 sequence: CASSMVGGQNEQYF. The CDR3 region has the DNA TGTGCCAGTAGTATGGTTGGGGGGCAAAATGAGCAGTACTTC.

V and J are TRBV15 and TRBJ2-1; 7 bases are a match to TRBD2. J lost 8 bases, V lost 1 base, and 8 bases had no gene match. Germline lookup yields CDR1 LNHNV and CDR2 YYDKDF (reference sequence). This CDR3 is built from 15 residues. CDR3 nucleotide sequence: TGTGCCACCAGCAGAGCTGGGGAGGGTTATGATGAGCAGTTCTTC. It encodes CATSRAGEGYDEQFF.